This TCR beta chain was captured by sequencing in a study of identical twins. TCRdb ran MiXCR on the 5' RACE reads and lists one entry per CDR3 protein. The sample carries some 690,000 distinct CDR3 sequences, over 20% recorded once. Germline CDR1 and CDR2: DFQATT and SNEGSKA (reference sequence). This CDR3 is built from 16 residues. Deletions cut 0 bases from V and 4 bases from J, with 17 bases between. General study findings and limits: Whereas memory repertoires showed no such difference, abundant cord blood beta clonotypes carried fewer insertions. Twin-shared out-of-frame alpha sequences showed excess low generation probability. Invariant populations such as MAIT and iNKT cells could partly muddle zero-insertion analyses.

This clonotype has more than one count but fewer than ten. Its antigen is undetermined. These data were also filed under a second study, of T cells expressing NK-cell markers. That paper adds: Top CD8+ clonotypes included the dominant CD3+CD56+NKG2C+ clonotypes in a handful of donors.

This sequence originates from a woman under 30 in good health. Sequenced: PBMCs. This chain connects TRBV20-1 to TRBJ2-3, with D maybe TRBD1 (5 bases). The CDR3 sequence: CSARDLTGKAADTQYF. The CDR3, as DNA: TGCAGTGCTAGAGATCTCACAGGAAAGGCGGCAGATACGCAGTATTTT.